A selection of T cell receptor beta chains follows, all from one sample in a study of identical twins. TCRdb independently ran MiXCR on the 5' RACE reads; one entry per CDR3 protein. The sample consists of about 690,000 distinct CDR3 sequences, less than 7% of them appearing once. Material: naive T cells sorted from blood. These receptor sequences come from a man younger than 35 in good health. Both conserved end residues are trimmed from each CDR3. Fields, in order: J gene, V gene, CDR3 protein.

TRBJ2-2,TRBV18,ASSPPRGQARRTGELF
TRBJ2-7,TRBV6-2/TRBV6-3,ASGASASYEQY
TRBJ2-1,TRBV4-3,ASSQVRAPEQF
TRBJ2-2,TRBV5-6,ASSLLGLVDTGELF
TRBJ2-4,TRBV12-3/TRBV12-4,ASRFRPPSIQY
TRBJ2-3,TRBV5-1,ASSLWQTSPDTQY
TRBJ2-2,TRBV12-3/TRBV12-4,ASNKDRVGELF
TRBJ2-5,TRBV10-1,ASSEGSSVQETQY
TRBJ2-2,TRBV4-3,ASSQDLAGSHTGELF
TRBJ1-1,TRBV20-1,SAIPIGRGTEAF
TRBJ2-3,TRBV20-1,SASRLAESTDTQY
TRBJ2-4,TRBV29-1,SVSERDIQY
TRBJ2-7,TRBV12-3/TRBV12-4,ASSGTGSREQY
TRBJ1-1,TRBV14,ASSQDVHRNTEAF
TRBJ1-5,TRBV20-1,SAPANHRTARPQH
TRBJ2-5,TRBV28,ASRPQVLKETQY
TRBJ2-1,TRBV29-1,SVEGTSGRHGTYNEQF
TRBJ1-2,TRBV29-1,SAGTGGPHGYT
-,TRBV29-1,SVGLLDEQY
TRBJ2-5,TRBV4-2,ASSPRDSGIEGETQY
TRBJ1-3,TRBV5-6,ASSLPGTASGNTIY
TRBJ2-3,TRBV20-1,SARTSGSWSDTQY
TRBJ1-1,TRBV6-5,ASSFPGRAEAF
TRBJ1-3,TRBV12-3/TRBV12-4,ASSPVGNTIY